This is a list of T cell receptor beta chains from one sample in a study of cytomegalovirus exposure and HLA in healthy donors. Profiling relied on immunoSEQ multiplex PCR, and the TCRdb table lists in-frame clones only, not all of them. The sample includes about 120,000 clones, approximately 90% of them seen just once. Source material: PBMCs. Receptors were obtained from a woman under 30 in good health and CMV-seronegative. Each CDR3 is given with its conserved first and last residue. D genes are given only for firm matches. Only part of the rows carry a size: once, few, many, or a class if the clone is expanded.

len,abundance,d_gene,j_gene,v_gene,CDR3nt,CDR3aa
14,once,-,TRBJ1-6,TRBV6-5,TGTGCCAGCACCCCCGGGGGGGGGAATTCACCCCTCCACTTT,CASTPGGGNSPLHF
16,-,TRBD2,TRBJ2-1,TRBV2,TGTGCCAGCAGTCAAGGGACTAGCGGGGCCGACAATGAGCAGTTCTTC,CASSQGTSGADNEQFF
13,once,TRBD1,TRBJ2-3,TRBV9,TGTGCCAGGAAAAGACAGGGGACAGATACGCAGTATTTT,CARKRQGTDTQYF
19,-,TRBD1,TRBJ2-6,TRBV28,TGTGCCAGCCGCCCGACAGGGGAAACCGCCTACTCTGGGGCCAACGTCCTGACTTTC,CASRPTGETAYSGANVLTF
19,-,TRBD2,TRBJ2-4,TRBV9,TGTGCCAGCAGCGTAGGGGCTAGCGGGGGGGCCCTAGCCAAAAACATTCAGTACTTC,CASSVGASGGALAKNIQYF
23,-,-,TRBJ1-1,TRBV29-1,TGCAGCGTTGAAGGAGGGGCACAGGGTCGGTGGGTTGGGAGCCGCACCATGAACACTGAAGCTTTCTTT,CSVEGGAQGRWVGSRTMNTEAFF
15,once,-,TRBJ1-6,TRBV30,TGTGCCTGGTTTTCCCCAGGGAGGAGTAATTCACCCCTCCACTTT,CAWFSPGRSNSPLHF
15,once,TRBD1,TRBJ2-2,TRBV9,TGTGCCAGCAGCGGGGGACAGGGTGGGACCGGGGAGCTGTTTTTT,CASSGGQGGTGELFF
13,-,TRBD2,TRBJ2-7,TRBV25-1,TGTGCCAGCAGCACTAGCGGGTCTGGCGAGCAGTACTTC,CASSTSGSGEQYF
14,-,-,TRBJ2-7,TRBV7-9,TGTGCCAGCAGCTTAGTCCAGGGATCGCACGAGCAGTACTTC,CASSLVQGSHEQYF
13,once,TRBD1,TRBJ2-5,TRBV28,TGTGCCAGCCGGACCGGGACAGCAGAGACCCAGTACTTC,CASRTGTAETQYF
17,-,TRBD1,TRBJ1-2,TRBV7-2,TGTGCCAGCAGCTTATCAGGGGGCCCCTCCGCTAACTATGGCTACACCTTC,CASSLSGGPSANYGYTF
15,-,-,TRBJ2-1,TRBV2,TGTGCCAGCAGTGAGCGGGCCTTTGGGGACAATGAGCAGTTCTTC,CASSERAFGDNEQFF
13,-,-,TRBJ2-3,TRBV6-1,TGTGCCAGCAGTCTGTCAGTCGCAGATACGCAGTATTTT,CASSLSVADTQYF
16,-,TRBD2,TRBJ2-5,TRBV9,TGTGCCAGCAGCGACGGACTAGCGGGAGGGGGAGAGACCCAGTACTTC,CASSDGLAGGGETQYF
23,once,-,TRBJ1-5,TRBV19,TGTGCCAGTAGTATTATCTTACTCCTTTCGACCAACAGGGAGGGACTCAAGGAACAGCCCCAGCATTTT,CASSIILLLSTNREGLKEQPQHF
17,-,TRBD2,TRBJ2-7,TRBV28,TGTGCCAGCAGTTTATCGACCAGCGGGAGAGGGGGCTACGAGCAGTACTTC,CASSLSTSGRGGYEQYF
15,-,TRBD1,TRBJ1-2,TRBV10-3,TGTGCCATCAGCCCCTGGGGACAGGCAGAGGATGGCTACACCTTC,CAISPWGQAEDGYTF
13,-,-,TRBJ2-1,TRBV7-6,TGTGCCAGCAGCCCGGGGGTAGTTGGTGAGCAGTTCTTC,CASSPGVVGEQFF
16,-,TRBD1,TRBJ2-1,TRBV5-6,TGTGCCAGCAGCTTGACAGGGGACATCAACTACAATGAGCAGTTCTTC,CASSLTGDINYNEQFF
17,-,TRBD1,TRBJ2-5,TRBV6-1,TGTGCCAGCAGTGAGGGACAGGGAGCTCCGAGTCTCGAGACCCAGTACTTC,CASSEGQGAPSLETQYF
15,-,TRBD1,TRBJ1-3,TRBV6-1,TGTGCCAGCAGTGAATCCGGGACAGGGGGAAACACCATATATTTT,CASSESGTGGNTIYF